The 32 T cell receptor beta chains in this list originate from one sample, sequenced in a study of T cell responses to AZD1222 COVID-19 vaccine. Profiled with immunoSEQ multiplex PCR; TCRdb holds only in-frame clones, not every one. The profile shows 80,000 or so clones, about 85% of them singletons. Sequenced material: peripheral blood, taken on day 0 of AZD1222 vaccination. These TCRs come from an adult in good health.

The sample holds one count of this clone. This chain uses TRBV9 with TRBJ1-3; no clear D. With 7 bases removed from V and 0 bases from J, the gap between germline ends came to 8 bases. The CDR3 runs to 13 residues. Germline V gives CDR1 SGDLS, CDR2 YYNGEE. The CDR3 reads CASATNSGNTIYF. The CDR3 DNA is TGTGCCAGCGCTACGAACTCTGGAAACACCATATATTTT.

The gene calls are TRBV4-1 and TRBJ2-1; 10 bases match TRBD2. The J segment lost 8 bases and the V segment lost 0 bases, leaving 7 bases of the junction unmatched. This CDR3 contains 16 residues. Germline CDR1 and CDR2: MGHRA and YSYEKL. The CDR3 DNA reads TGCGCCAGCAGCCAAGATCATCCTAGCGGGAGCGATGAGCAGTTCTTC. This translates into CASSQDHPSGSDEQFF.

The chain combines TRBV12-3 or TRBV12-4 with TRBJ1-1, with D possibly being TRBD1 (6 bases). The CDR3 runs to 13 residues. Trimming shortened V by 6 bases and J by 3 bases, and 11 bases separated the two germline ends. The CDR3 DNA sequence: TGTGCCAGCAGGCGACAGGTCGACACTGAAGCTTTCTTT. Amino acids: CASRRQVDTEAFF.

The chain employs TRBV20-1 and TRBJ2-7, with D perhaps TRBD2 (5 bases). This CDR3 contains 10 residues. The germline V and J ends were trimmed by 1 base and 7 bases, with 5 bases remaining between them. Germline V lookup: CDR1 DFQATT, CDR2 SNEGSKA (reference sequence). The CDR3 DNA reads TGCAGTGCTAGAGGGAGGGAGCAGTACTTC. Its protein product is CSARGREQYF.

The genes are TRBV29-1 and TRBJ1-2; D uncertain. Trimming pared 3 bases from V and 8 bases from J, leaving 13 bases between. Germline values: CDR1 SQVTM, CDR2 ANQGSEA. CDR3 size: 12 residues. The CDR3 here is CSVDKALRGYTF. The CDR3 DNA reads TGCAGCGTTGATAAGGCCTTGAGAGGCTACACCTTC.

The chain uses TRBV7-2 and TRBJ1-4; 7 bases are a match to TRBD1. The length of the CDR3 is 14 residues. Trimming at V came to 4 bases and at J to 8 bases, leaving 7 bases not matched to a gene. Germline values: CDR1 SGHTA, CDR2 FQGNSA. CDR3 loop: CASSSGQVGEKLFF. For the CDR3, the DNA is TGTGCCAGCAGCTCCGGACAGGTCGGCGAAAAACTGTTTTTT.

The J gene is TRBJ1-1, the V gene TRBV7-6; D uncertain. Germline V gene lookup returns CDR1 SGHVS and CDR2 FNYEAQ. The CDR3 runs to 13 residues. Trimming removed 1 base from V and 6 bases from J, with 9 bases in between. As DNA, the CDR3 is TGTGCCAGCAGCTTAGGGGGAGGCGCTGAAGCTTTCTTT. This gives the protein CASSLGGGAEAFF.

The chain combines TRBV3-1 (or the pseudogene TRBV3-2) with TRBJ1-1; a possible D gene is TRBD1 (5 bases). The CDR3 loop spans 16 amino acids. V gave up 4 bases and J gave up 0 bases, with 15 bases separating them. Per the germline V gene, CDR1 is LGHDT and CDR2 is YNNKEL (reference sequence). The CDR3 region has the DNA TGTGCCAGCAGCCCCACGGGGGAAGGGATGAACACTGAAGCTTTCTTT. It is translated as CASSPTGEGMNTEAFF.

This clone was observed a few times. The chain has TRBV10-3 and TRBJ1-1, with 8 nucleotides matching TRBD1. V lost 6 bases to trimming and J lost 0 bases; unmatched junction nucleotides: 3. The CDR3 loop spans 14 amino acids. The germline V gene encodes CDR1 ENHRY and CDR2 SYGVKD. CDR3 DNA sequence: TGTGCCATCAGGGGACAGGCAATGAACACTGAAGCTTTCTTT. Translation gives CAIRGQAMNTEAFF.

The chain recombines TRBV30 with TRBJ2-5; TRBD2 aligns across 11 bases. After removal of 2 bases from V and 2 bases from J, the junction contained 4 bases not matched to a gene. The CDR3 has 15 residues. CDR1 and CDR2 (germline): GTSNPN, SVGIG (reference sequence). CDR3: CAWSPGLAEQETQYF. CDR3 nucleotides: TGTGCCTGGAGTCCGGGACTAGCGGAACAAGAGACCCAGTACTTC.

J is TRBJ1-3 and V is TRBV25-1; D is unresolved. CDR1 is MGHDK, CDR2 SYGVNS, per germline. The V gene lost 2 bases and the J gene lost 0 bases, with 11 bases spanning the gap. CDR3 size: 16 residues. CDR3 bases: TGTGCCAGCAGTGAACCGGGATCAGGCTCTGGAAACACCATATATTTT. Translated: CASSEPGSGSGNTIYF.

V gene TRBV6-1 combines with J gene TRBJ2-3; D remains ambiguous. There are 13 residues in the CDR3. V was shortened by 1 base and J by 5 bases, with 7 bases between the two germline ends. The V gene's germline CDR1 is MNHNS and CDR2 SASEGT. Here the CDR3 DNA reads TGTGCCAGCAGTGAAGGTTGGGGAGATACGCAGTATTTT. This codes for CASSEGWGDTQYF.

The CDR3 region is CASRLTRFTEAFF. For the CDR3, the DNA is TGTGCCAGCAGACTAACCAGGTTCACTGAAGCTTTCTTT. V usage is TRBV14 and J usage is TRBJ1-1, with D unresolved. The V end was cut by 6 bases, the J end by 4 bases, with 12 bases between. The germline CDR1 and CDR2 sequences are SGHDN and FVKESK. The CDR3 is made up of 13 amino acids.

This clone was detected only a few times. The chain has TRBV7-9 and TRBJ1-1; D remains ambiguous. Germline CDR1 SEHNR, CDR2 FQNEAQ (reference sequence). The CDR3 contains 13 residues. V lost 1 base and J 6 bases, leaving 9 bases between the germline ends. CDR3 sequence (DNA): TGTGCCAGCAGCTTAGAGGTATCGGCTGAAGCTTTCTTT. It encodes CASSLEVSAEAFF. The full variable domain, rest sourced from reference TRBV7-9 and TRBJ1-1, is DTGVSQNPRHKITKRGQNVTFRCDPISEHNRLYWYRQTLGQGPEFLTYFQNEAQLEKSRLLSDRFSAERPKGSFSTLEIQRTEQGDSAMYLCASSLEVSAEAFFGQGTRLTVV.

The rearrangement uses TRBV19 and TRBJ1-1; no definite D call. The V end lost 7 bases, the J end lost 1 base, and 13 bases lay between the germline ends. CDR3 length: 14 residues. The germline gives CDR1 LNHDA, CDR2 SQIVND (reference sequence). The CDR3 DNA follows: TGTGCCAGTACTCTAGTAGCGTCGAACACTGAAGCTTTCTTT. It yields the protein CASTLVASNTEAFF.

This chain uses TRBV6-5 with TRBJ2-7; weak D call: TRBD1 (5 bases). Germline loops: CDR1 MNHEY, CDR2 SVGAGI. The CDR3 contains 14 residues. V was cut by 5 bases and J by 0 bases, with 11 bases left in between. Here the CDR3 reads CASSRGRGSYEQYF. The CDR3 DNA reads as TGTGCCAGCAGTAGAGGTAGGGGCTCCTACGAGCAGTACTTC.

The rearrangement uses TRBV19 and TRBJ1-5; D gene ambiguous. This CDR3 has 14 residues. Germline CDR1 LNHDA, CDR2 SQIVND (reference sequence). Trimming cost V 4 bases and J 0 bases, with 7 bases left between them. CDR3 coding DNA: TGTGCCAGTAGTAGTCAGACTAGCAATCAGCCCCAGCATTTT. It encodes CASSSQTSNQPQHF. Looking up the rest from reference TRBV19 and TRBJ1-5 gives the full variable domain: DGGITQSPKYLFRKEGQNVTLSCEQNLNHDAMYWYRQDPGQGLRLIYYSQIVNDFQKGDIAEGYSVSREKKESFPLTVTSAQKNPTAFYLCASSSQTSNQPQHFGDGTRLSIL.

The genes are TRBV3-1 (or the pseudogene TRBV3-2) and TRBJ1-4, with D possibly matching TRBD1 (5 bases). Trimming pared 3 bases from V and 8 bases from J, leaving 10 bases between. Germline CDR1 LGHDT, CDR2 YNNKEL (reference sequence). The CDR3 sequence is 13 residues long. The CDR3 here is CASSQGLREKLFF. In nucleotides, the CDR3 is TGTGCCAGCAGCCAGGGACTAAGGGAAAAACTGTTTTTT.

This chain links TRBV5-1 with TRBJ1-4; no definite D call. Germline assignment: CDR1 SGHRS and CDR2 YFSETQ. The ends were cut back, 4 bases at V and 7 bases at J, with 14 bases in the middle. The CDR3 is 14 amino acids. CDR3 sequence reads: CASSGGVAGEKLFF. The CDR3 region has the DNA TGCGCCAGCAGCGGCGGGGTTGCTGGTGAAAAACTGTTTTTT.

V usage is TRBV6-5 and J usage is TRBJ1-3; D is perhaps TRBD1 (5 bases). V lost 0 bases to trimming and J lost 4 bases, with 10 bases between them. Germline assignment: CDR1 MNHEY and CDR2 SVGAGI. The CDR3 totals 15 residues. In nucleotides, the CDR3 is TGTGCCAGCAGTTACTCGATCGGGGACGGAAACACCATATATTTT. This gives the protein CASSYSIGDGNTIYF.

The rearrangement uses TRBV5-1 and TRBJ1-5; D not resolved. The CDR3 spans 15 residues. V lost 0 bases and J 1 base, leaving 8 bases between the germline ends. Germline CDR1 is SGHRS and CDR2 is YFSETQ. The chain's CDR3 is CASSLEGHSNQPQHF. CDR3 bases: TGCGCCAGCAGCTTGGAGGGTCACAGCAATCAGCCCCAGCATTTT.

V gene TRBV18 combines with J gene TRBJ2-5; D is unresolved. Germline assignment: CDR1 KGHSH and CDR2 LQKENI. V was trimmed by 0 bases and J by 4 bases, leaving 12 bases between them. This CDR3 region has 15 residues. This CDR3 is CASSPPQELGETQYF. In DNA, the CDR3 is TGTGCCAGCTCACCACCGCAGGAGCTGGGAGAGACCCAGTACTTC.

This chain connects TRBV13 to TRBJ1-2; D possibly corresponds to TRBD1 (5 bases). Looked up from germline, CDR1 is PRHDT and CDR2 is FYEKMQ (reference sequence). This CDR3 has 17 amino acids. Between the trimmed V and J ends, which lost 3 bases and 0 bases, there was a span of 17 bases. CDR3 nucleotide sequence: TGTGCCAGCAGCTTCTTGGGGCCGACAGAGCCTAACTATGGCTACACCTTC. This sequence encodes CASSFLGPTEPNYGYTF. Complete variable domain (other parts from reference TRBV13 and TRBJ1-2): AAGVIQSPRHLIKEKRETATLKCYPIPRHDTVYWYQQGPGQDPQFLISFYEKMQSDKGSIPDRFSAQQFSDYHSELNMSSLELGDSALYFCASSFLGPTEPNYGYTFGSGTRLTVV.

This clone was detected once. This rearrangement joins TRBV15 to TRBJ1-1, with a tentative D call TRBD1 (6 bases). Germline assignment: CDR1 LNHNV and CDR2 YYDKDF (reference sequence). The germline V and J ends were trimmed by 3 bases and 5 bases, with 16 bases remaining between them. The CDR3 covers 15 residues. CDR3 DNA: TGTGCCACCAGCAGGCACGCCGGGGGGCAAACTGAAGCTTTCTTT. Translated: CATSRHAGGQTEAFF.

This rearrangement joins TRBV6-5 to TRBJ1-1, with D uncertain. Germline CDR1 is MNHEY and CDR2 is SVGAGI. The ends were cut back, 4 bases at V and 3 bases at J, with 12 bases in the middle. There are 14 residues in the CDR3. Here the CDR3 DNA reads TGTGCCAGCAGTTCCCCAGAGAGGGACACTGAAGCTTTCTTT. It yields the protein CASSSPERDTEAFF.

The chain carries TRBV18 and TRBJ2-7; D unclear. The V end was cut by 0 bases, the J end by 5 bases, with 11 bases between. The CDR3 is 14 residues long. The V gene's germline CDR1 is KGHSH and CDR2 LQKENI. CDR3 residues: CASSPPPSADEQYF. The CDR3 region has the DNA TGTGCCAGCTCACCACCGCCGTCGGCGGACGAGCAGTACTTC. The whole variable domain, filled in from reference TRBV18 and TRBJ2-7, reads NAGVMQNPRHLVRRRGQEARLRCSPMKGHSHVYWYRQLPEEGLKFMVYLQKENIIDESGMPKERFSAEFPKEGPSILRIQQVVRGDSAAYFCASSPPPSADEQYFGPGTRLTVT.

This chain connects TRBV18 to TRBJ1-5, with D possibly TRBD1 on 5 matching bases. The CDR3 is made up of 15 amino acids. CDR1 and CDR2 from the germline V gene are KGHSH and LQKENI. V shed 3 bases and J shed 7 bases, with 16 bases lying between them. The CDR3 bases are TGTGCCAGCTCACCGGGCTGGGGGAGAGAACAGCCCCAGCATTTT. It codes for CASSPGWGREQPQHF.

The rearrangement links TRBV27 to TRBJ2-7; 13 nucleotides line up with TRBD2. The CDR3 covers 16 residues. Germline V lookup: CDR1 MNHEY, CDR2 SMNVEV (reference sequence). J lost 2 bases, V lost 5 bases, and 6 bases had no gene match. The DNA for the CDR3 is TGTGCCAGCAGTCCCGCCGGGACTAGCGGGACCTACGAGCAGTACTTC. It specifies CASSPAGTSGTYEQYF.

For the CDR3, the DNA is TGTGCCATCAGTGAGTCGCCTAGCGGGACGGGAGATACGCAGTATTTT. Its protein is CAISESPSGTGDTQYF. The J gene is TRBJ2-3, the V gene TRBV10-3; TRBD2 agrees at 9 bases. Looked up from germline, CDR1 is ENHRY and CDR2 is SYGVKD. This CDR3 is 16 amino acids long. Unmatched junction bases numbered 6, after V lost 0 bases and J lost 5 bases.

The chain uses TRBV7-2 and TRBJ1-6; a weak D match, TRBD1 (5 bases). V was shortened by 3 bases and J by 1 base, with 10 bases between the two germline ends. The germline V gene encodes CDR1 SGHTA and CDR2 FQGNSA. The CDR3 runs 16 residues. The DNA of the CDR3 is TGTGCCAGCAGCTTCGAGGGGCATTCCTATAATTCACCCCTCCACTTT. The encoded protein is CASSFEGHSYNSPLHF.

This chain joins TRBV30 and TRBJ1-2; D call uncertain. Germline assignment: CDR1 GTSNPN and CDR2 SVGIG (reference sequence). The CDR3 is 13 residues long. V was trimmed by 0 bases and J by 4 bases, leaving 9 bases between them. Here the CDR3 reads CAWSVHEVYGYTF. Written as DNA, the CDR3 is TGTGCCTGGAGTGTACATGAGGTCTATGGCTACACCTTC.

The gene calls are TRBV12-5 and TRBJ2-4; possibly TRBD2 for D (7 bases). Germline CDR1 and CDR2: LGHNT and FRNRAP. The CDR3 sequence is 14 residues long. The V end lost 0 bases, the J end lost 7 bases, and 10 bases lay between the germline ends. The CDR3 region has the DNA TGTGCTAGTGGTTTGGTGGGCGGGGGCAACATTCAGTACTTC. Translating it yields CASGLVGGGNIQYF.